This T cell receptor (beta chain) is drawn from a study of blood T cell repertoires in COVID-19. The germline CDR1 and CDR2 sequences are LGHDT and YNNKEL (reference sequence). With 4 bases clipped from V and 10 bases from J, the junction kept 6 bases outside the gene matches. This CDR3 contains 12 residues. This clone came up a few times. Sequencing was performed with immunoSEQ multiplex PCR; in TCRdb, only in-frame clones are kept and a portion is missing. The sample holds 180,000 or so clones, 65% to 90% seen once. The sample taken for sequencing was peripheral blood. The chain recombines TRBV3-1 (or the pseudogene TRBV3-2) with TRBJ1-1, with 7 bases lining up with TRBD1. This TCR was sampled from a man in his fifties or sixties with acute or convalescent COVID-19. The CDR3 nucleotides read TGTGCCAGCAGCCTCGACAGGGATAGAGCTTTCTTT. Its protein product is CASSLDRDRAFF.